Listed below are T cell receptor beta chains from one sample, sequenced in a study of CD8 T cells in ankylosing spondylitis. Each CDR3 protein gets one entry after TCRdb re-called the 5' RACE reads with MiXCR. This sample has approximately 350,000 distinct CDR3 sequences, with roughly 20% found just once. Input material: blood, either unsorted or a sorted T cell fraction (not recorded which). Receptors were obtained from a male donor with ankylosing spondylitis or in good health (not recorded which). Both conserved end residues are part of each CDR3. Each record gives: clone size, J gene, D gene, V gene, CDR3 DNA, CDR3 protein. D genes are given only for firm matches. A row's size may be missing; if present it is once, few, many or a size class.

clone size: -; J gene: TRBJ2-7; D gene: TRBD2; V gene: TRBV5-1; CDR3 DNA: TGCGCCAGCAGCTTGAGCCTAGCGGGGGAGAGCTCCTACGAGCAGTACTTC; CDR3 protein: CASSLSLAGESSYEQYF
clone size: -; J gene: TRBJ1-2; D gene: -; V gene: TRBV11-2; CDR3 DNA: TGTGCCAGCAGCCCACGGGACATTCTTTCCTATGGCTACACCTTC; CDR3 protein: CASSPRDILSYGYTF
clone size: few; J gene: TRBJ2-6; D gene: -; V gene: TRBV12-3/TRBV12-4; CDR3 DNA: TGTGCCAGCAGTTCCAGGGGAGCTGGGGCCAACGTCCTGACTTTC; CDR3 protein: CASSSRGAGANVLTF
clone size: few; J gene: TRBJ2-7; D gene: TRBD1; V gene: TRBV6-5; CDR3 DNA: TGTGCCAGCAGTTACGGGACGGGACAGGACTCCTACGAGCAGTACTTC; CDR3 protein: CASSYGTGQDSYEQYF
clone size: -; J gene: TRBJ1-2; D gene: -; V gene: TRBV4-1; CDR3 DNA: TGCGCCAGCAGGGCAGGGTATGGCTACACCTTC; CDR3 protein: CASRAGYGYTF
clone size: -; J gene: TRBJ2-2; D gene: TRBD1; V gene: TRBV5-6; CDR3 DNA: TGTGCCAGCAGCTTGGCTTCCGGGACAGAGAACACCGGGGAGCTGTTTTTT; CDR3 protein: CASSLASGTENTGELFF
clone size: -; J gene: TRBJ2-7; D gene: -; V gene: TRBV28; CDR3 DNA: TGTGCCAGCAGTAGGGTTGGAACCTCCTACGAGCAGTACTTC; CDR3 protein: CASSRVGTSYEQYF
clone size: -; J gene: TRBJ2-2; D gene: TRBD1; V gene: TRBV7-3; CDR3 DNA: TGTGCCAGCAGACCACAGGGGGCCGGGGAGCTGTTTTTT; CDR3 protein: CASRPQGAGELFF
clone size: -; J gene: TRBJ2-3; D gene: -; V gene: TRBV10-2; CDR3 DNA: TGCGCCACAAATCCGGGTAGGGGGGGATTCACAGATACGCAGTATTTT; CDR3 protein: CATNPGRGGFTDTQYF
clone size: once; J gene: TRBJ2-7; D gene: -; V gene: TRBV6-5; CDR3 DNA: TGTGCCAGCAGTTGGGGGGTTGGCTACGAGCAGTACTTC; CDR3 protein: CASSWGVGYEQYF
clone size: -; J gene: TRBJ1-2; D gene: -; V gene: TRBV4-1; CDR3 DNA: TGCGCCAGCAGCCAGGTCAGTGGGGCCTATGGCTACACCTTC; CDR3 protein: CASSQVSGAYGYTF
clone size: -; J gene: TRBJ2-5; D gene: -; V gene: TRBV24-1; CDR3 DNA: TGTGCCACCAGCGACCTCGCGGTACAAGAGACCCAGTACTTC; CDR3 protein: CATSDLAVQETQYF
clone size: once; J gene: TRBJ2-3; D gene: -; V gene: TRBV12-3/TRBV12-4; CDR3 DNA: TGTGCCAGCAGTAGGGGGGGACCCGGAGATACGCAGTATTTT; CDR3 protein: CASSRGGPGDTQYF
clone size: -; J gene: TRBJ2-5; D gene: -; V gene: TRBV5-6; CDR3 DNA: TGTGCCAGCAGCCAGCGAATGGAAGAGACCCAGTACTTC; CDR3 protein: CASSQRMEETQYF
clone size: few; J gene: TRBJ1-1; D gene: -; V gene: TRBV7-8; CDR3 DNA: TGTGCCAGCAGCTTTTACGGCACTGAAGCTTTCTTT; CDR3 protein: CASSFYGTEAFF
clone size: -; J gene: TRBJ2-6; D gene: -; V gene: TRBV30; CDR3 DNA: TGTGCCTGGGGGGGACCGATCTCTGGGGCCAACGTCCTGACTTTC; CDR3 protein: CAWGGPISGANVLTF
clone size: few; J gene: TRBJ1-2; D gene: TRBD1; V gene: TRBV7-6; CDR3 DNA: TGTGCCAGCAGCCAGTACAGGGGAAGTGGCTACACCTTC; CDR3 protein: CASSQYRGSGYTF
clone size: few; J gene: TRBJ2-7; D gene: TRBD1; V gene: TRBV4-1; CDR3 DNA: TGCGCCAGCAGCGAAGGGGGACAGTACGAGCAGTACTTC; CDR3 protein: CASSEGGQYEQYF
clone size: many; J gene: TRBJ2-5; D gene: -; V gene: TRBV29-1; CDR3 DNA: TGCAGCGTTGAGGGACCGGCGGAGACCCAGTACTTC; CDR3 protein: CSVEGPAETQYF
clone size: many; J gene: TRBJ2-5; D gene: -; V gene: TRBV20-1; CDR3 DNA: TGCAGTGCTAGAGATATCTGGGGGTCCCAAGAGACCCAGTACTTC; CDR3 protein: CSARDIWGSQETQYF
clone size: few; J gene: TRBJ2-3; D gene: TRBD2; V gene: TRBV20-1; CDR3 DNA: TGCAGTACCCATCTGGCGGGGGGGATAGATACGCAGTATTTT; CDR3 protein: CSTHLAGGIDTQYF
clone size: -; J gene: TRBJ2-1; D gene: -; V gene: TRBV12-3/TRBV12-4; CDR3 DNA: TGTGCCAGCAGTTTAGACGAGAGCTCCTACAATGAGCAGTTCTTC; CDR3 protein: CASSLDESSYNEQFF
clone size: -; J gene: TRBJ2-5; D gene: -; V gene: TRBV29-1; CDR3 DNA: TGCAGCGTTGGGGCGGGGTCGGGAGAGACCCAGTACTTC; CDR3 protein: CSVGAGSGETQYF
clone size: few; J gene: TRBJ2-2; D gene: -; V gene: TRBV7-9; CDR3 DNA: TGTGCCAGCAGCTCTAGTTCGGTTCTTGACACCGGGGAGCTGTTTTTT; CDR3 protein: CASSSSSVLDTGELFF
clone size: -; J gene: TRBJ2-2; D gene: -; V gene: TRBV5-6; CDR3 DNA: TGTGCCAGCAGCTTGGCCTTGGCGGAGAACACCGGGGAGCTGTTTTTT; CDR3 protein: CASSLALAENTGELFF
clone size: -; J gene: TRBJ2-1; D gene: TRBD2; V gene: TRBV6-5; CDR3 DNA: TGTGCCAGCAGTTACGGGACTAGCCGGAATGAGCAGTTCTTC; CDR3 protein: CASSYGTSRNEQFF
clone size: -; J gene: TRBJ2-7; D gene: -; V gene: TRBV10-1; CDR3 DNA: TGCGCCAGCAGTGAGATGGGGGCTCCCTACGAGCAGTACTTC; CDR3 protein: CASSEMGAPYEQYF
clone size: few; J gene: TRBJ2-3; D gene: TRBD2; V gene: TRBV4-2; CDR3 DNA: TGTGCCAGCAGCAACGCTCCTGGACTAGCGGGGGACCTCACAGATACGCAGTATTTT; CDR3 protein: CASSNAPGLAGDLTDTQYF
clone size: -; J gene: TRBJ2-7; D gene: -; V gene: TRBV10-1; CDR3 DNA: TGCGCCAGCAGTGAGTCAGACCGCGCCTACGAGCAGTACTTC; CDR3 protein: CASSESDRAYEQYF
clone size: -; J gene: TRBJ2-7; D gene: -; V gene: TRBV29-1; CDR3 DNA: TGCAGCGTCGACACCTCAGGGGGGGGCTCTGAGCAGTACTTC; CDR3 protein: CSVDTSGGGSEQYF
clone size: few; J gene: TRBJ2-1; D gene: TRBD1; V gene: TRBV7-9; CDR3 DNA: TGTGCCAGCAGCCACAATCAGGACAGGAATGAGCAGTTCTTC; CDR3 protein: CASSHNQDRNEQFF
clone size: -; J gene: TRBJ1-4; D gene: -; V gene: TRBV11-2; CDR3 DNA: TGTGCCAGCAGCCTCCAGGGTGGGGGAAAACTGTTTTTT; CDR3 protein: CASSLQGGGKLFF
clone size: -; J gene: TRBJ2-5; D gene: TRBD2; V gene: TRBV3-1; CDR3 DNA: TGTGCCAGCAGCCAAGTGGGACTACCACAAGAGACCCAGTACTTC; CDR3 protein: CASSQVGLPQETQYF
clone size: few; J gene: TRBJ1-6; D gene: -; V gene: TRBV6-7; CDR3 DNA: TGTGCCAGCAGTTACTCGACGCCCCGAGACAGTAATTCACCCCTCCACTTT; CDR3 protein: CASSYSTPRDSNSPLHF
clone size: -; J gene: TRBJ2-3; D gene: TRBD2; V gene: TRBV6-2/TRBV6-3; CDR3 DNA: TGTGCCAGCAGCCCTACATTACCATCTAGTGGCGCTAGCGGGGTCACAGATACGCAGTATTTT; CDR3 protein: CASSPTLPSSGASGVTDTQYF
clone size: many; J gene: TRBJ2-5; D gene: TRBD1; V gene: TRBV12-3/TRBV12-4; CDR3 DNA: TGTGCCAGCAGTTCCGGGACAGAAGAGACCCAGTACTTC; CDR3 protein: CASSSGTEETQYF
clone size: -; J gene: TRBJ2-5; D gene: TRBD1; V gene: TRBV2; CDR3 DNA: TGTGCCAGCAGTGAAGAAGACAGGGGGCGAGGAGAGACCCAGTACTTC; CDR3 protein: CASSEEDRGRGETQYF
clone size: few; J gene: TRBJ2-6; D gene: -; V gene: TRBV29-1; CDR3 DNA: TGCAGCGTTGAAGTCTGGTACAGGAGCCCTGGGGCCAACGTCCTGACTTTC; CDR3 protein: CSVEVWYRSPGANVLTF
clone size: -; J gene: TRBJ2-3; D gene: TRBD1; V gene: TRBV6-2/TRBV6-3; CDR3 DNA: TGTGCCAGCAGTTACTCGACAGGGCTAGATACGCAGTATTTT; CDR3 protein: CASSYSTGLDTQYF
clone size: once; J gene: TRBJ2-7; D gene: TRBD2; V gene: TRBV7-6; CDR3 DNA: TGTGCCAGCAGCTTAGGTCCCCTTGCGGGGGGCAGCCGCGAGCAGTACTTC; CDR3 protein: CASSLGPLAGGSREQYF
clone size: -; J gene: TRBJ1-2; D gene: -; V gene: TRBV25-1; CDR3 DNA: TGTGCCAGCAGTGCGGACGGAGAAGGTGGCTACACCTTC; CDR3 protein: CASSADGEGGYTF
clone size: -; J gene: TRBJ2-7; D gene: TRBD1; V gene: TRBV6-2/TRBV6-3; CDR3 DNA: TGTGCCAGCAGTTACCGGACAGGGGCCTCCCAGGAGCAGTACTTC; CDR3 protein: CASSYRTGASQEQYF
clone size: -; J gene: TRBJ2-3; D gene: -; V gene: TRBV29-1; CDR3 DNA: TGCAGCGTTGAAGATCGCGAGACCTTGGGTGGGCCCACAGATACGCAGTATTTT; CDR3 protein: CSVEDRETLGGPTDTQYF
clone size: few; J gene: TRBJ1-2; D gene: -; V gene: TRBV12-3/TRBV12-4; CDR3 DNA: TGTGCCAGCAGTCCCTCGGAGGGCAAGGGCTACACCTTC; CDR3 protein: CASSPSEGKGYTF
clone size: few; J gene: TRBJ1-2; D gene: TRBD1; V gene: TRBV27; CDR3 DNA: TGTGCCAGCACTTACCGGACAGGGTTACGGCGCCTCGAGGGCTACACCTTC; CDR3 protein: CASTYRTGLRRLEGYTF
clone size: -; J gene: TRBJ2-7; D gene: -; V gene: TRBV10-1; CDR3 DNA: TGCGCCAGCAGCCGGGACTTGAGCTCCTACGAGCAGTACTTC; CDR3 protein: CASSRDLSSYEQYF
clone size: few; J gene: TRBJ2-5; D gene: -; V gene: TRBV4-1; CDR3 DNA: TGCGCCAGCAGCCAAAGGGAGACCCAGTACTTC; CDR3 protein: CASSQRETQYF
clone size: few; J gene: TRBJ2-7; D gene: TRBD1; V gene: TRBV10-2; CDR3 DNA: TGCGCCAGCACTAACGACAGGGACTACGAGCAGTACTTC; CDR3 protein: CASTNDRDYEQYF
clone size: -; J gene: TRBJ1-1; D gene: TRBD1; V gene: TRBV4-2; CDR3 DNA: TGTGCCAGCAGCCAAGAGCCAACCTCCGGAAGGACAGGGGGGAACACTGAAGCTTTCTTT; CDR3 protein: CASSQEPTSGRTGGNTEAFF
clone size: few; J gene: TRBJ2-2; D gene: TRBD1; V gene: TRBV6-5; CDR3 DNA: TGTGCCAGCAGTTCCCGGACAGGGGCCCATTTGACCGGGGAGCTGTTTTTT; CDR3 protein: CASSSRTGAHLTGELFF
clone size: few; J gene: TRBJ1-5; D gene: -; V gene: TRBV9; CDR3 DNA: TGTGCCAGCAGCGTATCCGACAGGCTGCAGCCCCAGCATTTT; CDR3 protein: CASSVSDRLQPQHF
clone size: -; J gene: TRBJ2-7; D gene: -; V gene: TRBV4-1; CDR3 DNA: TGCGCCAGCAGCCAAGAAGATGGGGCCCCGTACTTC; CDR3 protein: CASSQEDGAPYF
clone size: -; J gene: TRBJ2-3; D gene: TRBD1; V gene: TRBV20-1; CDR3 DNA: TGCAGTCCCCACGCCCAGGGGGCCCCAGATACGCAGTATTTT; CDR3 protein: CSPHAQGAPDTQYF
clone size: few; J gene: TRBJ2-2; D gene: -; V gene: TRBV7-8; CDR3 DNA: TGTGCCAGCAGCCCCCAGGCCGGGGAGCTGTTTTTT; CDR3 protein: CASSPQAGELFF
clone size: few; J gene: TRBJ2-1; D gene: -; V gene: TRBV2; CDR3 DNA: TGTGCCAGCAGCGGCCTCTTGGGTGAGCAGTTCTTC; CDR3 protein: CASSGLLGEQFF
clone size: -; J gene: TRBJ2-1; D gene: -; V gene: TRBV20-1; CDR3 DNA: TGCAGTGCGCTAACCCCCATAGCGGAGAGCTCCTACAATGAGCAGTTCTTC; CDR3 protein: CSALTPIAESSYNEQFF